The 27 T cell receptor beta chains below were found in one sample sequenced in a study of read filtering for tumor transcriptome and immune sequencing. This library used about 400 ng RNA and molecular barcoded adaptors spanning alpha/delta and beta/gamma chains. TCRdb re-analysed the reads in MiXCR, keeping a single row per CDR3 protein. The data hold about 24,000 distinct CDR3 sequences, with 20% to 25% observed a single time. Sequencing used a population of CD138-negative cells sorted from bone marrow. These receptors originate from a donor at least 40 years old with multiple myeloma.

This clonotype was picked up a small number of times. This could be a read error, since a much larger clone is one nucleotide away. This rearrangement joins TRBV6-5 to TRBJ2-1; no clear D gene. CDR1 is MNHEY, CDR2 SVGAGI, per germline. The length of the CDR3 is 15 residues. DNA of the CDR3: TGTGCCAGCAGTTACGCATCGACGTCCTACAATGATCAGTTCTTC. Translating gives CASSYASTSYNDQFF.

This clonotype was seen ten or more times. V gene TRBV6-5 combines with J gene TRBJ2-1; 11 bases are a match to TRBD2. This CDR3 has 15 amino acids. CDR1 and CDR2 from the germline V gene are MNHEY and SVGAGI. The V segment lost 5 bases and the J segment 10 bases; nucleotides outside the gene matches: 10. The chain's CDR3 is CASSPDSGGAGEQFF. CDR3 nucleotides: TGTGCCAGCAGTCCCGATAGCGGGGGGGCAGGGGAGCAGTTCTTC.

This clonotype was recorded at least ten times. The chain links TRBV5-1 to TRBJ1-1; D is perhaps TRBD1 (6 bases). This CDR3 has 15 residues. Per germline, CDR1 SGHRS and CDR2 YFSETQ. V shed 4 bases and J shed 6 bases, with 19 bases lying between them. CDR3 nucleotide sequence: TGCGCCAGCAGCACTCGACAGGCAACGGTGGCTGAAGCTTTCTTT. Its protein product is CASSTRQATVAEAFF.

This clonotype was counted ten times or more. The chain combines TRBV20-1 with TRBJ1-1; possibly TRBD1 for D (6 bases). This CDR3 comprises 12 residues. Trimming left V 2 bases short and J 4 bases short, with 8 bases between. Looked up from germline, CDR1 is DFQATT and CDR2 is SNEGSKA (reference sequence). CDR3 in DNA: TGCAGTGCTAGACCGACAGGCACTGAAGCTTTCTTT. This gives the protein CSARPTGTEAFF.

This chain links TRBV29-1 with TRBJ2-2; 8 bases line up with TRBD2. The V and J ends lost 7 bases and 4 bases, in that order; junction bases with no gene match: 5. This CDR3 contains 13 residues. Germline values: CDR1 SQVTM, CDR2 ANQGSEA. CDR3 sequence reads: CSARGGTTGELFF. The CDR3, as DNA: TGCAGCGCCCGGGGGGGGACCACCGGGGAGCTGTTTTTT.

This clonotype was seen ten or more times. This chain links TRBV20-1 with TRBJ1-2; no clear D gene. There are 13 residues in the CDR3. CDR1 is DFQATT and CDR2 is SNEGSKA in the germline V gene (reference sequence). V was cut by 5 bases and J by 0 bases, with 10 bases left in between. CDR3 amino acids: CSAPVDPNYGYTF. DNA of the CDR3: TGCAGTGCTCCCGTGGACCCTAACTATGGCTACACCTTC.

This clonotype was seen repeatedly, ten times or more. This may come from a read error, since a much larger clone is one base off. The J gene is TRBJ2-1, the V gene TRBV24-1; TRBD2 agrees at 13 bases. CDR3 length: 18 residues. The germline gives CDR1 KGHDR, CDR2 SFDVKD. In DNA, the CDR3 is TGTGCCACCCAGGGCCACTCCGGGACTAGCGGGATCTACAATGAGCAGCTCTTC. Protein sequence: CATQGHSGTSGIYNEQLF.

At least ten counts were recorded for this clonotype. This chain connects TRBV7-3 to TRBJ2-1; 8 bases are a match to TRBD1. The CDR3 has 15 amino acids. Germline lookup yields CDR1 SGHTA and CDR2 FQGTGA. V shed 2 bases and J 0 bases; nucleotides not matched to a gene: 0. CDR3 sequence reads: CASSLQGASYNEQFF. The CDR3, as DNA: TGTGCCAGCAGCTTACAGGGGGCCTCCTACAATGAGCAGTTCTTC.

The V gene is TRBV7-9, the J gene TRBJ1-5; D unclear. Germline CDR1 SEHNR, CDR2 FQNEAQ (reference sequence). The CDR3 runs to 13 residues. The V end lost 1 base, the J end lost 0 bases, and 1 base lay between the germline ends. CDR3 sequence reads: CASSLDSNQPQHF. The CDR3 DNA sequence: TGTGCCAGCAGCTTAGATAGCAATCAGCCCCAGCATTTT.

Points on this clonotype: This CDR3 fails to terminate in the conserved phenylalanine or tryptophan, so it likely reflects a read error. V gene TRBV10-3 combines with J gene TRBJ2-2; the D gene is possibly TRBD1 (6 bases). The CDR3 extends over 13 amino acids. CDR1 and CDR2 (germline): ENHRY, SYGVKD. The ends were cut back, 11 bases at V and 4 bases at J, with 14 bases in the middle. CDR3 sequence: CAGHGTLTGELFS. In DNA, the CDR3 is TGTGCCGGCCACGGGACACTCACCGGGGAGCTGTTTTCT.

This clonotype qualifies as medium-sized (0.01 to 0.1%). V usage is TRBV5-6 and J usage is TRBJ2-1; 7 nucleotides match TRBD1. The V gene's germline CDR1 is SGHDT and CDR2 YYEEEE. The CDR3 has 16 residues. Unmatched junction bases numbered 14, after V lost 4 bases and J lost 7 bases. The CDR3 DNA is TGTGCCAGCAGCCTCCCGGGGCAGGGGGTTAAGAATGAGCAGTTCTTC. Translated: CASSLPGQGVKNEQFF.

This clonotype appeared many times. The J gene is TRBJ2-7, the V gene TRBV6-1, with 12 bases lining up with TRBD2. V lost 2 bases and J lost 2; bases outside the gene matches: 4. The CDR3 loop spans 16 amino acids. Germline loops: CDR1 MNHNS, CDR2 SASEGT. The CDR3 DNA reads TGTGCCAGCAGTGAATGGACTAGCGGGGTTCCCTACGAGCAGTACTTC. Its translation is CASSEWTSGVPYEQYF.

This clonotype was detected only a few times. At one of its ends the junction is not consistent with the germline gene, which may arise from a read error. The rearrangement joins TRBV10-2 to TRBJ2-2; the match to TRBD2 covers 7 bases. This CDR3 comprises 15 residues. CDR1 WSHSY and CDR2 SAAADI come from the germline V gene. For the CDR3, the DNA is TGCGCTAGCAGTGGGTCTAGCGGCAACACCGGGGAGCTGTTTTTT. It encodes CASSGSSGNTGELFF.

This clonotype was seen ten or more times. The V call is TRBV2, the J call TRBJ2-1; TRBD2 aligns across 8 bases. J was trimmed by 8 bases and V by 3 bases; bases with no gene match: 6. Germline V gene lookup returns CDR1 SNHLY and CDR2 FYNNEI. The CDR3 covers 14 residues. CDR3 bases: TGTGCCAGCAGTGAGGGACTAGTCACTGATGAGCAGTTCTTC. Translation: CASSEGLVTDEQFF. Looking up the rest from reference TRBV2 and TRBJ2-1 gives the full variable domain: EPEVTQTPSHQVTQMGQEVILRCVPISNHLYFYWYRQILGQKVEFLVSFYNNEISEKSEIFDDQFSVERPDGSNFTLKIRSTKLEDSAMYFCASSEGLVTDEQFFGPGTRLTVL.

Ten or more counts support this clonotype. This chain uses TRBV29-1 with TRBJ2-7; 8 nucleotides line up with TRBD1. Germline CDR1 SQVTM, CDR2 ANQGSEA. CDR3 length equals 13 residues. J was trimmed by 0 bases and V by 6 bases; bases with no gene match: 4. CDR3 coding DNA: TGCAGCGTGACAGGGGACTTCTCCTACGAGCAGTACTTC. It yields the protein CSVTGDFSYEQYF.

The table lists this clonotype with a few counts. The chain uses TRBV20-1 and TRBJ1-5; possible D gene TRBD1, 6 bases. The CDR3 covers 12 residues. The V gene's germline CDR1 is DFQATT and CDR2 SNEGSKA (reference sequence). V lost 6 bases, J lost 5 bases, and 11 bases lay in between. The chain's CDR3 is CSATSGDQPQHF. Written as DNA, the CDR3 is TGCAGTGCCACCTCAGGGGATCAGCCCCAGCATTTT.

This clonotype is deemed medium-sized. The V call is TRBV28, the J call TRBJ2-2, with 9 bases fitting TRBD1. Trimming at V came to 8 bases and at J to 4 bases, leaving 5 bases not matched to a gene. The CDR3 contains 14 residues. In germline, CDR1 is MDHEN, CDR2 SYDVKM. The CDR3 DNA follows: TGTGCCAGCGGGGACAGGGTGAGCACCGGGGAGCTGTTTTTT. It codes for CASGDRVSTGELFF.

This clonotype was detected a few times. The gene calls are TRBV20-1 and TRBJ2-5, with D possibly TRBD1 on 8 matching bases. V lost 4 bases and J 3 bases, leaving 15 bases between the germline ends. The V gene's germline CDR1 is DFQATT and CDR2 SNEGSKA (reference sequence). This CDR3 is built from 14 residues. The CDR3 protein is CSAITGGGEETQYF. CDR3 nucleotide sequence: TGCAGTGCTATAACAGGGGGGGGTGAAGAGACCCAGTACTTC.

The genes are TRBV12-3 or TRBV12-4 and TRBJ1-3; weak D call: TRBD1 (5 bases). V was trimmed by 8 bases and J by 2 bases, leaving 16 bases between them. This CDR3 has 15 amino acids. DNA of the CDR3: TGTGCCAGCGGTTCGTTGGGGGTCCCTGGAAACACCATATATTTT. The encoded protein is CASGSLGVPGNTIYF.

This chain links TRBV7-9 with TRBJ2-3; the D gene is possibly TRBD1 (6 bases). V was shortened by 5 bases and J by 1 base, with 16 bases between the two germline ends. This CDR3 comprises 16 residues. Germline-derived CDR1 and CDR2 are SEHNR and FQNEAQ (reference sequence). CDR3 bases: TGTGCCAGCAGCCCCCTAGCTTGGGGGCGCACAGATACGCAGTATTTT. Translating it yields CASSPLAWGRTDTQYF.

The CDR3 loop is CASSPSVQGLGEKLFF. Written as DNA, the CDR3 is TGTGCCAGCAGCCCGAGCGTTCAGGGGTTAGGCGAAAAACTGTTTTTT. This chain connects TRBV9 to TRBJ1-4; TRBD1 is a possible D gene (6 bases). The CDR3 spans 16 residues. V was pared by 4 bases and J by 8 bases, with 21 bases between. CDR1 and CDR2 from the germline V gene are SGDLS and YYNGEE.

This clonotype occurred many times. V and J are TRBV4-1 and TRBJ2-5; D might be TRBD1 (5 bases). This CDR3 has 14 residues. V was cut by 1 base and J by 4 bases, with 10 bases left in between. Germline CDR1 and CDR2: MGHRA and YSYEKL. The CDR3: CASSQVSGIETQYF. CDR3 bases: TGCGCCAGCAGCCAAGTTTCAGGGATAGAGACCCAGTACTTC.

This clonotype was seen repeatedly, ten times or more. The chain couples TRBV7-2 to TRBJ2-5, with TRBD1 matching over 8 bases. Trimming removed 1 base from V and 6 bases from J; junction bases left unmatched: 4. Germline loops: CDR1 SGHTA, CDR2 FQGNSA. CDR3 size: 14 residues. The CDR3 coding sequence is TGTGCCAGCAGCTTAGAGGGGGACAGGAAGACCCAGTACTTC. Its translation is CASSLEGDRKTQYF.

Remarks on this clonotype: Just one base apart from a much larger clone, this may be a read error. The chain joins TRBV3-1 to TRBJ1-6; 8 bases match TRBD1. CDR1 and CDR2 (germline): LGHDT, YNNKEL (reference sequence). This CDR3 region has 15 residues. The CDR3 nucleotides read TGTGCCAGCAGCCTCAGGACAGGGACCAACACTGAAGTTTTCTTT. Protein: CASSLRTGTNTEVFF.

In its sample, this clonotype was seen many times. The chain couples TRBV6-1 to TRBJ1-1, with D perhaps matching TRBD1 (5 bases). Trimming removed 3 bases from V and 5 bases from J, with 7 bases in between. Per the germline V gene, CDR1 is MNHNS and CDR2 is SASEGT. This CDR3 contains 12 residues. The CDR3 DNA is TGTGCCAGCAGTGACAGGGTGACTGAAGCTTTCTTT. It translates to CASSDRVTEAFF.

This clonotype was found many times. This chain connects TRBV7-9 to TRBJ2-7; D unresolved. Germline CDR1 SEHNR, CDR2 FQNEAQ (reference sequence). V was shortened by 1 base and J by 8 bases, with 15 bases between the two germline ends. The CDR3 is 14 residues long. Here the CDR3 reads CASSLEVSDLKQYF. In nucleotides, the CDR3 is TGTGCCAGCAGCTTAGAAGTAAGCGACTTGAAGCAGTACTTC.

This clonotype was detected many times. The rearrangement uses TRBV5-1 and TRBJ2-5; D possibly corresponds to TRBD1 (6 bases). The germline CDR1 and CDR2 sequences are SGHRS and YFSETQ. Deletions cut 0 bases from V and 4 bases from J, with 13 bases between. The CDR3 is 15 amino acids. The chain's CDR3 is CASSLAGDLGETQYF. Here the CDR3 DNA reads TGCGCCAGCAGCTTGGCAGGGGACCTTGGAGAGACCCAGTACTTC.